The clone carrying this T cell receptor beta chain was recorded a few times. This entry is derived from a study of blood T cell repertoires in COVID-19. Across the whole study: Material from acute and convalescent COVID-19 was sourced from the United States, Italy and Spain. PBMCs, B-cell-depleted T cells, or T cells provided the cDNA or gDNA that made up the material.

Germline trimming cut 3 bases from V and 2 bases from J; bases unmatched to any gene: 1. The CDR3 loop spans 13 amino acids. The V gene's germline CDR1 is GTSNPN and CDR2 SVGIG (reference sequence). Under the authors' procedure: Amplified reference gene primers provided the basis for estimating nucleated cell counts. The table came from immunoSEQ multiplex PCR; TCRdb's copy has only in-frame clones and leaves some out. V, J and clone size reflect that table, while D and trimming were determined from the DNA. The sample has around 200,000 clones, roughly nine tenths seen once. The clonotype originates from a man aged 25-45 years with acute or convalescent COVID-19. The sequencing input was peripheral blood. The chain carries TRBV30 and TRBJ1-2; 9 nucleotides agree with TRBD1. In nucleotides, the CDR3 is TGTGCCTGGAGGACAGGGGGGAACTATGGCTACACCTTC. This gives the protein CAWRTGGNYGYTF.